This T cell receptor (beta chain) is drawn from a study of blood T cell repertoires in COVID-19. Authors' processing steps: The assay estimated nucleated cells by amplifying reference gene primers. The assay was immunoSEQ multiplex PCR, and TCRdb's table has in-frame clones only and misses some. From that table come the V and J calls and clone size; the DNA was used to work out D and trimming. The data contain some 110,000 clones, 80% to 85% of them singletons. This receptor was obtained from a man between 65 and 85 years old with acute or convalescent COVID-19. Input material: peripheral blood.

This chain's CDR3 is CASRDRSYGYTF. The CDR3 nucleotides read TGCGCCAGCAGGGACAGGTCCTATGGCTACACCTTC. The chain joins TRBV23-1 to TRBJ1-2; 7 bases line up with TRBD1. TRBV23-1 is sorted into the ORF group, with uncertain function. The V segment lost 6 bases and the J segment 4 bases; nucleotides outside the gene matches: 2. The CDR3 length is 12 residues.